This TCR beta chain was retrieved from a study of cytomegalovirus exposure and HLA in healthy donors. Primers for the PCR totalled 60 Vbeta and 13 Jbeta. Some clones are missing from TCRdb's copy, which holds only in-frame ones; the method was immunoSEQ multiplex PCR. Of 100,000 to 150,000 clones listed, over 70% are singletons. The CDR3 has 16 amino acids. V was pared by 3 bases and J by 5 bases, with 19 bases between. The V gene's germline CDR1 is MNHGY and CDR2 SVAAGI. The rearrangement uses TRBV6-9 and TRBJ2-5, with TRBD2 as a possible D gene (6 bases). Sample: PBMCs. This clonotype was sampled from a woman aged 45-59 years in good health and CMV-seronegative. As DNA, the CDR3 is TGTGCCAGCAGTTACATGACTAGAGGGAGACGGGAGACCCAGTACTTC. Its protein is CASSYMTRGRRETQYF.